This T cell receptor beta chain was documented in a study of CD8+ T cells in alopecia areata. Study background: Among treated patients, oral tofacitinib was administered at 5 to 10 mg twice daily. Study-level points and caveats: Many expanded lesional clones persisted during tofacitinib (in both scalp and blood).

Sample treatment: oral pan-JAK inhibitor, 5-10 mg twice daily. This clone was counted a single time. Its antigen is currently unknown. RNA was isolated and reverse transcribed to cDNA, the sequencing template. The repertoire was sequenced with immunoSEQ multiplex PCR; TCRdb's copy has only in-frame clones and lacks some. The sample has more than 110,000 clones, approximately 80% seen once. The CDR3 is 11 residues long. Germline V gene data show CDR1 as SQVTM and CDR2 as ANQGSEA. V gave up 7 bases and J gave up 8 bases; unmatched junction bases: 7. This specimen consisted of CD8+ T cells sorted from blood, obtained at week 4, from a patient treated with tofacitinib. This chain connects TRBV29-1 to TRBJ1-2; 7 nucleotides line up with TRBD1. This clonotype was sampled from a human donor with alopecia areata. This chain's CDR3 is CSAIEQGGYTF. As DNA, the CDR3 is TGCAGCGCGATAGAACAGGGGGGCTACACCTTC.